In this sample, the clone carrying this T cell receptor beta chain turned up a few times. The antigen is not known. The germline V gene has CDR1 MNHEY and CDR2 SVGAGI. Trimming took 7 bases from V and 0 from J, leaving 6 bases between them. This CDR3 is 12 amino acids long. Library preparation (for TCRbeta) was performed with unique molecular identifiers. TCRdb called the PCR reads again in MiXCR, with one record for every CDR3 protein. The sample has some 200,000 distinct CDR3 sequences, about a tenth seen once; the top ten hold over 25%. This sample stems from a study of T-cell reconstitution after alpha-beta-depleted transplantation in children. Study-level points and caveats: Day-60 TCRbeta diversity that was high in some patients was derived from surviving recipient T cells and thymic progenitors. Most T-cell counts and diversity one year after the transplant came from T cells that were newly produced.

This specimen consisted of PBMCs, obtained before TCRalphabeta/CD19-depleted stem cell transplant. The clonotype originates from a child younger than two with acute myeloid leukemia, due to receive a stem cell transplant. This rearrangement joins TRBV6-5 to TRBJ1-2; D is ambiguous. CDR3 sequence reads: CASKESNYGYTF. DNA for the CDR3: TGTGCCAGCAAGGAGTCTAACTATGGCTACACCTTC.